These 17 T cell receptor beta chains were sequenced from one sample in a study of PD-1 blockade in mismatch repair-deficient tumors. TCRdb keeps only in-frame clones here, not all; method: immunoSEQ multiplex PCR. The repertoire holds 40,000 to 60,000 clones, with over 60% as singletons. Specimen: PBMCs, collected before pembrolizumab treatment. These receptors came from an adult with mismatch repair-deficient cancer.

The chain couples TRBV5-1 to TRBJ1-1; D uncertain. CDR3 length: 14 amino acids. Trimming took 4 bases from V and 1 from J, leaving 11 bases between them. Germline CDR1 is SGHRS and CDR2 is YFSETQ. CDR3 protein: CASSPDGQNTEAFF. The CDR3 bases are TGCGCCAGCAGCCCAGATGGCCAGAACACTGAAGCTTTCTTT. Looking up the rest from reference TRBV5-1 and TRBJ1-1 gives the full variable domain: KAGVTQTPRYLIKTRGQQVTLSCSPISGHRSVSWYQQTPGQGLQFLFEYFSETQRNKGNFPGRFSGRQFSNSRSEMNVSTLELGDSALYLCASSPDGQNTEAFFGQGTRLTVV.

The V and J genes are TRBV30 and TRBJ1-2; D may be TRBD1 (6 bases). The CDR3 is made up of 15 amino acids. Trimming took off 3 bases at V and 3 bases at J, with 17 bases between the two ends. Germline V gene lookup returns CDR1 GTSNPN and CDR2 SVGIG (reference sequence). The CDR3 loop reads CAWSFKWGLYYGYTF. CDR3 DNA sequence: TGTGCCTGGAGCTTTAAATGGGGGCTCTACTATGGCTACACCTTC.

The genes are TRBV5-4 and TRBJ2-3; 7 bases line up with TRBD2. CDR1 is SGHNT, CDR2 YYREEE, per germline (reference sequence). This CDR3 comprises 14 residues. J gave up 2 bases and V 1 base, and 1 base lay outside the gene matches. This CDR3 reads CASSLRLATDTQYF. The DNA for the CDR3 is TGTGCCAGCAGCTTGCGACTAGCCACAGATACGCAGTATTTT.

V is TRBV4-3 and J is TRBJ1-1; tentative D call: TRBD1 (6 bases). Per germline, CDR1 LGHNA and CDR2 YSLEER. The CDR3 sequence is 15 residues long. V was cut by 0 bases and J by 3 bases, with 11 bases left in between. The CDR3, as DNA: TGCGCCAGCAGCCAAGATCCCGGACAGCACACTGAAGCTTTCTTT. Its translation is CASSQDPGQHTEAFF.

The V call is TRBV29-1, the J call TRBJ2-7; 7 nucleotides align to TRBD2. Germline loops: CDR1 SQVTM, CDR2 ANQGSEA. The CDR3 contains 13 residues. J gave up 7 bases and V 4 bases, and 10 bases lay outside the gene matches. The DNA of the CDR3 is TGCAGCGTTGGGACTAGTGGGTGGGGGGAGCAGTACTTC. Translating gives CSVGTSGWGEQYF.

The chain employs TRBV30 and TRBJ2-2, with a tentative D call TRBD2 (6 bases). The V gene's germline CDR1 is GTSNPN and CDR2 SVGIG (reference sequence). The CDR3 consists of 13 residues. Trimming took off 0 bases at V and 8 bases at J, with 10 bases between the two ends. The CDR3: CAWSVWAGGELFF. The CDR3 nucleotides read TGTGCCTGGAGTGTGTGGGCGGGAGGGGAGCTGTTTTTT. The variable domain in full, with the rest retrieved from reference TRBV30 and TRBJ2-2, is SQTIHQWPATLVQPVGSPLSLECTVEGTSNPNLYWYRQAAGRGLQLLFYSVGIGQISSEVPQNLSASRPQDRQFILSSKKLLLSDSGFYLCAWSVWAGGELFFGEGSRLTVL.

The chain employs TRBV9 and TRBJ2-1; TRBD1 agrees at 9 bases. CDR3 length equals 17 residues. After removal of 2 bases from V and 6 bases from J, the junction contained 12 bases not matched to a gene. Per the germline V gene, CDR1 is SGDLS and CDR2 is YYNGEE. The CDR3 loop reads CASSVAPGQGKGNEQFF. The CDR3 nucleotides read TGTGCCAGCAGCGTGGCACCGGGACAGGGAAAAGGCAATGAGCAGTTCTTC.

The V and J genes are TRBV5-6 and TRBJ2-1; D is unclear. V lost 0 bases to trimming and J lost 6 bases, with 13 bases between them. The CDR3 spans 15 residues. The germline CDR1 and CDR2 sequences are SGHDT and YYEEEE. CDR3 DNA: TGTGCCAGCAGCTTGGTCGTCTATCAAACCAATGAGCAGTTCTTC. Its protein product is CASSLVVYQTNEQFF.

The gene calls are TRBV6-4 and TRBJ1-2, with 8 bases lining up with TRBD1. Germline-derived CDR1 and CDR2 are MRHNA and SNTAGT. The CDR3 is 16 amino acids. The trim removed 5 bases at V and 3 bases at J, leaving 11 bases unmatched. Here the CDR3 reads CASSRDRLPAYYGYTF. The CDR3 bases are TGTGCCAGCAGTAGGGACAGGCTTCCAGCCTACTATGGCTACACCTTC.

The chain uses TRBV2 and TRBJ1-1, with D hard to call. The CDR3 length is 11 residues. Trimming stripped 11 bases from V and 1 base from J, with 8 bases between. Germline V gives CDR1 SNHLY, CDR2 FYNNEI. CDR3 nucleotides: TGTGCCTCCCGGAGGAACACTGAAGCTTTCTTT. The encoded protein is CASRRNTEAFF.

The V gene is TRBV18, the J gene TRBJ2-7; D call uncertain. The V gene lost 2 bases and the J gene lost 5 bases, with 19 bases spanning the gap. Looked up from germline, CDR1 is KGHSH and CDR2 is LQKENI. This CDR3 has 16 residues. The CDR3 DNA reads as TGTGCCAGCTCACCAGTGTTCGGGTCCCGTGTGGACGAGCAGTACTTC. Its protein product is CASSPVFGSRVDEQYF.

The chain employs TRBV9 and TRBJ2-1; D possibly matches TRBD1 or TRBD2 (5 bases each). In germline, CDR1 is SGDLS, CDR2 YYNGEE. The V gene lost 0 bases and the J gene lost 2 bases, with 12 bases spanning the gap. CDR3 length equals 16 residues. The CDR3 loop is CASSVDDWGTYNEQFF. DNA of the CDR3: TGTGCCAGCAGCGTAGATGACTGGGGGACCTACAATGAGCAGTTCTTC. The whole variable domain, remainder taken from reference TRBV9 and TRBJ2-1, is DSGVTQTPKHLITATGQRVTLRCSPRSGDLSVYWYQQSLDQGLQFLIQYYNGEERAKGNILERFSAQQFPDLHSELNLSSLELGDSALYFCASSVDDWGTYNEQFFGPGTRLTVL.

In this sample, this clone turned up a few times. DNA for the CDR3: TGTGCCTGGGGAAGGGACCTAAATCAGCCCCAGCATTTT. Translation: CAWGRDLNQPQHF. The rearrangement joins TRBV30 to TRBJ1-5; tentative D call: TRBD1 (5 bases). The CDR3 has 13 residues. In germline, CDR1 is GTSNPN, CDR2 SVGIG (reference sequence). Trimming took off 5 bases at V and 4 bases at J, with 12 bases between the two ends.

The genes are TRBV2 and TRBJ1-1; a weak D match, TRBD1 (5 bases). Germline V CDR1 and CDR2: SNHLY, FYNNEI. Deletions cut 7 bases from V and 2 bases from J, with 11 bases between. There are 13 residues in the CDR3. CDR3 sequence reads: CASIRTLNTEAFF. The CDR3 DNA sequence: TGTGCCAGCATCCGGACACTCAACACTGAAGCTTTCTTT.

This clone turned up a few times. The CDR3 DNA follows: TGTGCCAGCAGTTCCTCGACTAGCGGGACCGCAGATACGCAGTATTTT. Translation: CASSSSTSGTADTQYF. The rearrangement links TRBV27 to TRBJ2-3; 11 bases fit TRBD2. CDR1 and CDR2 from the germline V gene are MNHEY and SMNVEV (reference sequence). Trimming at V came to 4 bases and at J to 4 bases, leaving 7 bases not matched to a gene. The CDR3 spans 16 residues.

CDR3 nucleotide sequence: TGTGCCAGCACCGGATCCCGGGACAGGATCAATCAGCCCCAGCATTTT. Translated: CASTGSRDRINQPQHF. The J gene is TRBJ1-5, the V gene TRBV2; the match to TRBD1 covers 8 bases. Germline V gene data show CDR1 as SNHLY and CDR2 as FYNNEI. CDR3 size: 16 residues. V lost 7 bases to trimming and J lost 3 bases; unmatched junction nucleotides: 11. Complete variable domain (other parts from reference TRBV2 and TRBJ1-5): EPEVTQTPSHQVTQMGQEVILRCVPISNHLYFYWYRQILGQKVEFLVSFYNNEISEKSEIFDDQFSVERPDGSNFTLKIRSTKLEDSAMYFCASTGSRDRINQPQHFGDGTRLSIL.

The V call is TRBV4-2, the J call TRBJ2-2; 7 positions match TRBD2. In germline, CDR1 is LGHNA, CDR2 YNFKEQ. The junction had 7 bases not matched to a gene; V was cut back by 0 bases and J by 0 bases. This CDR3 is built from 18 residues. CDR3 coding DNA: TGTGCCAGCAGCCAAGATAGGTCTAGCGGCACGAACACCGGGGAGCTGTTTTTT. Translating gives CASSQDRSSGTNTGELFF.